The 10 T cell receptor beta chains presented below share a single source sample, sequenced in a study of cytotoxic CD8 clonotypes in ibrutinib-treated CLL. Here immunoSEQ multiplex PCR was the method, and the copy in TCRdb shows in-frame clones only, minus some. Seen here are 70,000 to 85,000 clones, more than 75% observed once, and the top ten hold 7.7%. The source material was PBMCs, sampled at disease progression, from a patient treated with ibrutinib. The receptors stem from a human donor with chronic lymphocytic leukemia.

The J gene is TRBJ2-3, the V gene TRBV27; D uncertain. Trimming took 4 bases from V and 9 from J, leaving 14 bases between them. The CDR3 is made up of 13 amino acids. The germline V gene has CDR1 MNHEY and CDR2 SMNVEV (reference sequence). CDR3: CASSSTRPSTQYF. In DNA form, the CDR3 reads TGTGCCAGCAGTTCCACCCGGCCCTCCACGCAGTATTTT.

This sequence joins TRBV28 and TRBJ1-2; D is uncertain. The CDR3 loop spans 15 amino acids. V was trimmed by 5 bases and J by 6 bases, leaving 19 bases between them. Germline-derived CDR1 and CDR2 are MDHEN and SYDVKM. CDR3 coding DNA: TGTGCCAGCAGTCCCCGAGTCTACCGTGTTGATGGCTACACCTTC. The encoded protein is CASSPRVYRVDGYTF.

This clone was detected once. The V and J genes are TRBV5-4 and TRBJ2-1; no clear D. Trimming shortened V by 4 bases and J by 7 bases, and 12 bases separated the two germline ends. This CDR3 spans 13 amino acids. Germline CDR1 reads SGHNT; CDR2 reads YYREEE (reference sequence). In DNA, the CDR3 is TGTGCCAGCAGCCCGGTACAGCTAAATGAGCAGTTCTTC. Protein: CASSPVQLNEQFF.

This chain uses TRBV4-1 with TRBJ1-6, with D maybe TRBD1 (6 bases). This CDR3 contains 15 residues. Trimming stripped 2 bases from V and 6 bases from J, with 11 bases between. Germline V gives CDR1 MGHRA, CDR2 YSYEKL. In DNA form, the CDR3 reads TGCGCCAGCAGCCAACCCCGGGGGCGTAATTCACCCCTCCACTTT. Residues: CASSQPRGRNSPLHF.

This clone was detected once. J is TRBJ2-5 and V is TRBV19, with D unresolved. V lost 7 bases and J 3 bases, leaving 15 bases between the germline ends. Germline V gene lookup returns CDR1 LNHDA and CDR2 SQIVND (reference sequence). The CDR3 loop spans 14 amino acids. CDR3 in DNA: TGTGCCAGTAACCGTCCGGGTGGGGAAGAGACCCAGTACTTC. This translates into CASNRPGGEETQYF.

V usage is TRBV2 and J usage is TRBJ1-3, with D perhaps matching TRBD1 (5 bases). V shed 6 bases and J shed 0 bases, with 9 bases lying between them. Germline-derived CDR1 and CDR2 are SNHLY and FYNNEI. The CDR3 length is 14 residues. In DNA, the CDR3 is TGTGCCAGCAGAGACAGTATCTCTGGAAACACCATATATTTT. Its translation is CASRDSISGNTIYF. Full variable domain (outside the CDR3, taken from reference TRBV2 and TRBJ1-3): EPEVTQTPSHQVTQMGQEVILRCVPISNHLYFYWYRQILGQKVEFLVSFYNNEISEKSEIFDDQFSVERPDGSNFTLKIRSTKLEDSAMYFCASRDSISGNTIYFGEGSWLTVV.

The chain recombines TRBV4-2 with TRBJ2-7, with a possible D match to TRBD1 (6 bases). The CDR3 extends over 16 amino acids. Deletions cut 0 bases from V and 2 bases from J, with 14 bases between. Germline assignment: CDR1 LGHNA and CDR2 YNFKEQ. The CDR3 reads CASSQEGAPRTYEQYF. CDR3 nucleotide sequence: TGTGCCAGCAGCCAAGAGGGGGCACCCCGGACCTACGAGCAGTACTTC.

Only one count was recorded for this clone. The V gene is TRBV6-4, the J gene TRBJ2-1, with a weak D call TRBD2 (5 bases). V shed 3 bases and J shed 4 bases, with 10 bases lying between them. Per germline, CDR1 MRHNA and CDR2 SNTAGT. The CDR3 is made up of 14 amino acids. The CDR3 loop is CASSEAADYNEQFF. The CDR3 coding sequence is TGTGCCAGCAGTGAGGCAGCGGATTACAATGAGCAGTTCTTC.

The genes are TRBV5-8 and TRBJ1-2, with a tentative D call TRBD1 (5 bases). This CDR3 is built from 12 residues. Trimming stripped 3 bases from V and 8 bases from J, with 11 bases between. The germline V gene has CDR1 SGHTS and CDR2 YDEGEE. CDR3 coding DNA: TGTGCCAGCAGCTCGGGACTGGGAGGCTACACCTTC. Translating gives CASSSGLGGYTF.

Sample share makes this clone medium-sized. This chain uses TRBV7-9 with TRBJ2-7; 9 positions match TRBD1. Germline assignment: CDR1 SEHNR and CDR2 FQNEAQ (reference sequence). With 4 bases clipped from V and 0 bases from J, the junction kept 7 bases outside the gene matches. The CDR3 runs 16 residues. The CDR3 DNA is TGTGCCAGCAGCTCTTTGCCGGGACAGGGCTCCTACGAGCAGTACTTC. It codes for CASSSLPGQGSYEQYF.